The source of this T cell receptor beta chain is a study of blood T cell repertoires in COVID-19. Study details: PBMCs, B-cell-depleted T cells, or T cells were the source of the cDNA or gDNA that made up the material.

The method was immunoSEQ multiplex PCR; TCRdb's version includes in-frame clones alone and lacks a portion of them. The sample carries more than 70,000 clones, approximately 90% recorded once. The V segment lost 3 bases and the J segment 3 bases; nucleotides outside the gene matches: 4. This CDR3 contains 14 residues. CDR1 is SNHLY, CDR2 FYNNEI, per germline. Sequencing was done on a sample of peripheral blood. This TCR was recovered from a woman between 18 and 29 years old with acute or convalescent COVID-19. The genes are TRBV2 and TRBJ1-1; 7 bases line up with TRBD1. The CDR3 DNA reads TGTGCCAGCAGTGAGGGCAGGGGGGACACTGAAGCTTTCTTT. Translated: CASSEGRGDTEAFF.